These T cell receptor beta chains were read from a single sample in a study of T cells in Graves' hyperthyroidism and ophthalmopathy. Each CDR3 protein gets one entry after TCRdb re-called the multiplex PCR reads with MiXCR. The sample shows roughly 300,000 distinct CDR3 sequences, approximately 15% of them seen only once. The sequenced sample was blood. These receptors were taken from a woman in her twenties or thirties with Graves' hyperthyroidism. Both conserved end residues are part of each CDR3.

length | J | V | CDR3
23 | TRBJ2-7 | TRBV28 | CASSFWEGRSLPTSGRSSYEQYF
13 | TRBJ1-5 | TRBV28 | CASNRAGGQPQHF
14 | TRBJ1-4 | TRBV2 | CASGWDRTNEKLFF
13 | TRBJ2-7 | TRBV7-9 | CASSLDTEYEQYF
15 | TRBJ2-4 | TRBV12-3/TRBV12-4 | CASSNTGQGENIQYF
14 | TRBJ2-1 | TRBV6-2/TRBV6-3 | CASSSRQGANEQFF
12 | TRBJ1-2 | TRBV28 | CASSKRTYGYTF
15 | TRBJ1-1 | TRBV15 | CATSRERDSNTEAFF
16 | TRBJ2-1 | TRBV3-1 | CASSQAGLAPDNEQFF
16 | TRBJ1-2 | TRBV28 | CASSLEVRYSNYGYTF
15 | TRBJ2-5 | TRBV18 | CASSAGTGGEETQYF
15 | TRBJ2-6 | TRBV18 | CASSRGQAGANVLTF
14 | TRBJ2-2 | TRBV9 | CASSAELSTGELFF
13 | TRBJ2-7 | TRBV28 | CASEPGQVYEQYF
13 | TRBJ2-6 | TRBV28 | CASQGGGANVLTF
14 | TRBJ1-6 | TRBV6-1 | CASSDVSYNSPLHF
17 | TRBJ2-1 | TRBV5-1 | CASSLGIAGGGFDEQFF
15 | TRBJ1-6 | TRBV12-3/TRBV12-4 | CASSSNGAYNSPLHF
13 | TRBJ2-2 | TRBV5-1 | CASSSGTAGELFF
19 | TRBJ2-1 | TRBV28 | CASSLSPSGRVRGSNEQFF
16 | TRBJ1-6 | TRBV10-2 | CASSSRGGSHPPPLHF
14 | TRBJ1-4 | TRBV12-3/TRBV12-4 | CASRLSGGAEKLFF
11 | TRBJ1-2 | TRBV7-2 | CASSSRGGYTF
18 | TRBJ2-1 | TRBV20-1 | CSARVRTSGRENYNEQFF
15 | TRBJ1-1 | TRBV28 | CASSPPGRINTEAFF
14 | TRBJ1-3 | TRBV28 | CASEERDRGNTIYF
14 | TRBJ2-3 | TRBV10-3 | CAISEPYAPDTQYF
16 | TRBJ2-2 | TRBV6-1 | CASSAEWGRGTGELFF
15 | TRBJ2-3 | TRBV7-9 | CASGRRARGTDTQYF
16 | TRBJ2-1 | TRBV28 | CSSGLAGGSSYNEQFF
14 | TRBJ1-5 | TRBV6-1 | CASSRGGTNQPQHF
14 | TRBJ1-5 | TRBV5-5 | CASSWVGGDQPQHF
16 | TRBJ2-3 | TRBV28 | CASILSSRIGTDTQYF
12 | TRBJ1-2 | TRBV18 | CASSRAPRGYTF
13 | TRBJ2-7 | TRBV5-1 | CASTQDRANEQYF
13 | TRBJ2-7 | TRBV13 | CASSSDRSYEQYF
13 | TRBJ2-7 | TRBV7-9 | CASSHRTGYEQYF
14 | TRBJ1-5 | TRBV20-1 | CSARDPTWDQPQHF
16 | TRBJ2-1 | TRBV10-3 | CAISESRAGGGNEQFF
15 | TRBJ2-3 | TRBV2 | CATRWLAVSTDTQYF
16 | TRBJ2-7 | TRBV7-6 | CASSPWARGPIDEQYF
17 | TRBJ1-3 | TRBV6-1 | CASSEQATRPSGNTIYF